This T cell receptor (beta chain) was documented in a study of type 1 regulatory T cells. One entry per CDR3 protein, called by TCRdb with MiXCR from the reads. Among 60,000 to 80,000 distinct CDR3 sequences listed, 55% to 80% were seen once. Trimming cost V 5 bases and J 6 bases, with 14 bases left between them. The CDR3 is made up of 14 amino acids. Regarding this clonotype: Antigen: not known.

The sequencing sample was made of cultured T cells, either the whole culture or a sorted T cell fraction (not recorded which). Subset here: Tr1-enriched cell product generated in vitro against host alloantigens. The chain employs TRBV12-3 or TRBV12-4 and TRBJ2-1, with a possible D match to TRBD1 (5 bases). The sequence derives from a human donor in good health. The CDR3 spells CASSPRLGANEQFF. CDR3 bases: TGTGCCAGCAGTCCTCGTCTAGGGGCCAATGAGCAGTTCTTC.